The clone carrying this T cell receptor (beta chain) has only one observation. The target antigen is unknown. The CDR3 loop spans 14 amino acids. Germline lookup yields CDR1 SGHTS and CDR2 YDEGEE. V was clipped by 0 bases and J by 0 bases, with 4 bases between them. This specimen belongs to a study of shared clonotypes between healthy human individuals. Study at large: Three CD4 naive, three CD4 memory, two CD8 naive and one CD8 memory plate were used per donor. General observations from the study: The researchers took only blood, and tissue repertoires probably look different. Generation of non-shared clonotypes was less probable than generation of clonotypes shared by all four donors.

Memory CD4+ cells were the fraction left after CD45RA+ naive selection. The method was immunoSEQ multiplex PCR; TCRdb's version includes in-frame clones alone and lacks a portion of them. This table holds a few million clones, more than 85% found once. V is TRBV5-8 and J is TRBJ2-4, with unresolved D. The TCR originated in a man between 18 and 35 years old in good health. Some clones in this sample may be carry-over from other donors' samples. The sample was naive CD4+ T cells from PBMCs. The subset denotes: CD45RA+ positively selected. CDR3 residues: CASSLEIAKNIQYF. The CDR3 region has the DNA TGTGCCAGCAGCTTGGAGATAGCCAAAAACATTCAGTACTTC.